This TCR beta chain was found in a study of a mutant IDH1 vaccine in newly diagnosed glioma. In the study overall: Vaccine dosing followed radiotherapy by 4-6 weeks, or accompanied temozolomide cycles.

TCRdb keeps only in-frame clones here, not all; method: immunoSEQ multiplex PCR. The profile shows fewer than 95,000 clones, around four fifths of them singletons. A word on this clone: The antigen remains undetermined.

Time point specified: week 47, end of study. Alongside topical imiquimod, each dose of vaccine comprised 300 ug of mutant IDH1 20-mer peptide. Donors harbored newly found WHO grade 3 or 4 IDH1-mutant, ATRX-lost astrocytomas. Germline CDR1 and CDR2: SEHNR and FQNEAQ (reference sequence). V shed 5 bases, J shed 13 bases, and the junction held 7 bases outside the gene matches. The CDR3 consists of 12 residues. The material sequenced was PBMCs, taken from a glioma patient whose treatment included an IDH1 peptide vaccine. This TCR came from a middle-aged man with glioma. The genes are TRBV7-9 and TRBJ2-7; 11 positions agree with TRBD1. The CDR3 region has the DNA TGTGCCAGCAGCAAGGGGACAGGGGGTTGTTACTTC. Translating it yields CASSKGTGGCYF.